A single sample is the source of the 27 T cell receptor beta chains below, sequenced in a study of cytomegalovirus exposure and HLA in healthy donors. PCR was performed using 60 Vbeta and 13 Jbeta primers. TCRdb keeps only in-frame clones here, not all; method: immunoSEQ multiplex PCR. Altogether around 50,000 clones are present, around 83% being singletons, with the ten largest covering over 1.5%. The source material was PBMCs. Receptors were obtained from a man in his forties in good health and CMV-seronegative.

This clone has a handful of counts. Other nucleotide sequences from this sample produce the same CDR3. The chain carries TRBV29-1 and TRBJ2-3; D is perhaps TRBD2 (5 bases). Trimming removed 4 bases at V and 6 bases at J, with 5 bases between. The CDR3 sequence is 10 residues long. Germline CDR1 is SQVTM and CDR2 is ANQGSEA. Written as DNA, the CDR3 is TGCAGCGTTGGGGAGGATACGCAGTATTTT. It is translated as CSVGEDTQYF.

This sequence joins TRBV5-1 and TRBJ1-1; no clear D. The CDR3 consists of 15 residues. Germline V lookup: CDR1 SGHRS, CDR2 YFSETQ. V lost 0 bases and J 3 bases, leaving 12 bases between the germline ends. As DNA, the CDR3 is TGCGCCAGCAGCTTGGCACCCCGACGGGACACTGAAGCTTTCTTT. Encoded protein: CASSLAPRRDTEAFF.

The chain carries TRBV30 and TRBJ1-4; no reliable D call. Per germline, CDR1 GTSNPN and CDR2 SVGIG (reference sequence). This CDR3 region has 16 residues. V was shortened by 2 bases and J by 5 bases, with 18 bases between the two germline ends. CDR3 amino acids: CAWSSRGPRDNEKLFF. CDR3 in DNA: TGTGCCTGGAGTTCGCGAGGCCCTAGAGACAATGAAAAACTGTTTTTT.

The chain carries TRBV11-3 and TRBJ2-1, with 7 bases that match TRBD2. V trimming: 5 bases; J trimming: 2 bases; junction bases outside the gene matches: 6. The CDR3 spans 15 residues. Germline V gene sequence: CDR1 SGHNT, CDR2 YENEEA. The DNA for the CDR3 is TGTGCCAGCAGCCTCGGGACTATGACCTACAATGAGCAGTTCTTC. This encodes CASSLGTMTYNEQFF.

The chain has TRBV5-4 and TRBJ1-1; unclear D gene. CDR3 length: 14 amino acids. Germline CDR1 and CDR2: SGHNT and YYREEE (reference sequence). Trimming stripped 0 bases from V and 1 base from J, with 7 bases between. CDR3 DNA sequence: TGTGCCAGCAGCTTGGAGCGGGAGAACACTGAAGCTTTCTTT. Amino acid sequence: CASSLERENTEAFF.

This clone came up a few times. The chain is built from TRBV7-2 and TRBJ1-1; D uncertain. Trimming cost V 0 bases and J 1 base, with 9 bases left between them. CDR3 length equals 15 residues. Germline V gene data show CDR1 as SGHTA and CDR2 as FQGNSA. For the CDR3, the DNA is TGTGCCAGCAGCTTAGCCGAGGGTCGGAACACTGAAGCTTTCTTT. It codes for CASSLAEGRNTEAFF.

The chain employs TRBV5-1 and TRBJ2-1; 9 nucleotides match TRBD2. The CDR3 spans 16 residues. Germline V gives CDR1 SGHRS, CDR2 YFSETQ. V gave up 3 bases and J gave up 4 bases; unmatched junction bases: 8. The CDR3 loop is CASSSDALAGYNEQFF. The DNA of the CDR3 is TGCGCCAGCAGCTCTGACGCCCTAGCGGGATACAATGAGCAGTTCTTC.

CDR3 amino acids: CASSPLGRGGPYEQFF. The CDR3 bases are TGTGCCAGCAGCCCCCTGGGGCGGGGGGGCCCTTATGAGCAGTTCTTC. The chain recombines TRBV11-2 with TRBJ2-1, with 9 nucleotides matching TRBD2. CDR3 size: 16 residues. V shed 5 bases, J shed 8 bases, and the junction held 13 bases outside the gene matches. Per germline, CDR1 SGHAT and CDR2 FQNNGV.

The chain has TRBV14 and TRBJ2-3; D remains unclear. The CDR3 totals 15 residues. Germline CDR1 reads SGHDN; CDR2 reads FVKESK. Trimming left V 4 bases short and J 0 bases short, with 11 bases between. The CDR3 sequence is CASSLRGASTDTQYF. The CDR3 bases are TGTGCCAGCAGCCTCCGAGGAGCGAGCACAGATACGCAGTATTTT. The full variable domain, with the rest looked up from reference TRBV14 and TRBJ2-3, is EAGVTQFPSHSVIEKGQTVTLRCDPISGHDNLYWYRRVMGKEIKFLLHFVKESKQDESGMPNNRFLAERTGGTYSTLKVQPAELEDSGVYFCASSLRGASTDTQYFGPGTRLTVL.

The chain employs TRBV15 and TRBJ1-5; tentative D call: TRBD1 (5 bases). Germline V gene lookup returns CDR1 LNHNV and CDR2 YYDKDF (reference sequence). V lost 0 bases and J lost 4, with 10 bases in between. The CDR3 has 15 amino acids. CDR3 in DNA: TGTGCCACCAGCAGAGATAAAGGGGTTAATCAGCCCCAGCATTTT. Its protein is CATSRDKGVNQPQHF.

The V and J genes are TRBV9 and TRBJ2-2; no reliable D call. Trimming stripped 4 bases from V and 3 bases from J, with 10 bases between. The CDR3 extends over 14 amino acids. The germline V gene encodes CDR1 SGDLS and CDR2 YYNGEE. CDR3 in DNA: TGTGCCAGCAGCCCCCAGGCCGACACCGGGGAGCTGTTTTTT. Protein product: CASSPQADTGELFF.

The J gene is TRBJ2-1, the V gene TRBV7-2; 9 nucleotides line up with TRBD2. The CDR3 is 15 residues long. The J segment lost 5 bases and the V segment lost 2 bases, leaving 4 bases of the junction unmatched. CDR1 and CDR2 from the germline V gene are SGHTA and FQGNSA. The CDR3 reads CASSLMGLADNEQFF. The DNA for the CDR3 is TGTGCCAGCAGCTTAATGGGACTAGCCGACAATGAGCAGTTCTTC.

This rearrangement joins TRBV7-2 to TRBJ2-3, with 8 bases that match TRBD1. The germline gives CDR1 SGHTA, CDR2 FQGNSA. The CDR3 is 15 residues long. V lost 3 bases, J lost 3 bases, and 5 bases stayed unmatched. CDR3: CASSFQGARTDTQYF. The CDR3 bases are TGTGCCAGCAGCTTTCAGGGGGCGCGGACAGATACGCAGTATTTT.

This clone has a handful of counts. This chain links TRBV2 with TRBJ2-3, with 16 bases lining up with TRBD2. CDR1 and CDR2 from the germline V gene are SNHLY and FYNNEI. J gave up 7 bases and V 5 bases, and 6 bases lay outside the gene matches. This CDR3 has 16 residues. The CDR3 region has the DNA TGTGCCAGCAGTCCGGGACTAGCGGGGGGGCTGAATACGCAGTATTTT. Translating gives CASSPGLAGGLNTQYF.

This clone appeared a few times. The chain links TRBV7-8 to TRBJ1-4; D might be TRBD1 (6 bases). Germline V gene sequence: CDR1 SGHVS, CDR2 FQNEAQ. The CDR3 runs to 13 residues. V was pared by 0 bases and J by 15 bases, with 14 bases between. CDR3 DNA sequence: TGTGCCAGCAGCTTAGCGCTTGGTGAGGGGGTGTTTTTT. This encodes CASSLALGEGVFF.

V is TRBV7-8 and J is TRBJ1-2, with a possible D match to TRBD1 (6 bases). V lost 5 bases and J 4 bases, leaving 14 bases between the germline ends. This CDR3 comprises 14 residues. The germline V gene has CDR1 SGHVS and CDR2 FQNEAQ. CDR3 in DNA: TGTGCCAGCAGCCCAAAGACAGGACCCTATGGCTACACCTTC. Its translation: CASSPKTGPYGYTF.

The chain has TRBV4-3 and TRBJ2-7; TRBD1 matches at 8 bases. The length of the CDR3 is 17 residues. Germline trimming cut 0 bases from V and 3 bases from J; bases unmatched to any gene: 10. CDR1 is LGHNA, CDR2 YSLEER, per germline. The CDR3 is CASSQDASGGTVYEQYF. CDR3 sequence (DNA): TGCGCCAGCAGCCAAGATGCTTCAGGGGGCACGGTCTACGAGCAGTACTTC.

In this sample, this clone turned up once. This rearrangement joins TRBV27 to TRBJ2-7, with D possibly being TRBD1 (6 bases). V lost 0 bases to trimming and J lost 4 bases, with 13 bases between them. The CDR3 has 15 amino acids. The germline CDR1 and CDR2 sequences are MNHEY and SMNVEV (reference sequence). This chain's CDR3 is CASSLSAGAGYEQYF. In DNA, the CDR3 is TGTGCCAGCAGTTTATCGGCAGGGGCCGGGTACGAGCAGTACTTC.

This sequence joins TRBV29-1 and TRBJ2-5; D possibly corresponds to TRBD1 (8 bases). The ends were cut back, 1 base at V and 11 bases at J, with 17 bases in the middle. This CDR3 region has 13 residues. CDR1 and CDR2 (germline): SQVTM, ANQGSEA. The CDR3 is CSVEGRTGREQYF. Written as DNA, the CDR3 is TGCAGCGTTGAAGGAAGGACAGGGCGGGAGCAGTACTTC.

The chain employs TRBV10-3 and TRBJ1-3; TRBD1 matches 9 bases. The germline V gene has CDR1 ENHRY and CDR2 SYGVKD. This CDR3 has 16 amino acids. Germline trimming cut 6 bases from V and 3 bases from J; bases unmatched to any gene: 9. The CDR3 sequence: CAISLTGTGFGNTIYF. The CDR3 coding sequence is TGTGCCATCAGCCTAACCGGGACAGGGTTTGGAAACACCATATATTTT.

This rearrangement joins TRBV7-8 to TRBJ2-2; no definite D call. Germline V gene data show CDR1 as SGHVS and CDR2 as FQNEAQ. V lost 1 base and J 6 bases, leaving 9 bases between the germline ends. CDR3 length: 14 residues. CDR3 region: CASSLEAASGELFF. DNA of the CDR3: TGTGCCAGCAGCTTAGAGGCAGCGTCCGGGGAGCTGTTTTTT.

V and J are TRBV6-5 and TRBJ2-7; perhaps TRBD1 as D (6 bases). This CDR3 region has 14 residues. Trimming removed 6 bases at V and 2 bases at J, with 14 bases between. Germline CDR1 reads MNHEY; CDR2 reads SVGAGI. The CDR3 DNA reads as TGTGCCAGCAGGTCCCGACAGGACACCTACGAGCAGTACTTC. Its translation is CASRSRQDTYEQYF.

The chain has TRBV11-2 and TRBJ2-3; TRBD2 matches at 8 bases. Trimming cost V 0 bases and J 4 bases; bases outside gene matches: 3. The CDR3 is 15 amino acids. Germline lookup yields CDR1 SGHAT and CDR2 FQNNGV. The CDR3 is CASSLEPGGADTQYF. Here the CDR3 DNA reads TGTGCCAGCAGCTTAGAACCGGGGGGGGCAGATACGCAGTATTTT.

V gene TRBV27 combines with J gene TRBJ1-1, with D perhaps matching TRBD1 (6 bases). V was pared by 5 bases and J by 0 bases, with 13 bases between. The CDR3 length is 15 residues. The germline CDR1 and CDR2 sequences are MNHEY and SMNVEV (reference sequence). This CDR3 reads CASSPMTGLNTEAFF. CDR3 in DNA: TGTGCCAGCAGTCCAATGACAGGTTTGAACACTGAAGCTTTCTTT.

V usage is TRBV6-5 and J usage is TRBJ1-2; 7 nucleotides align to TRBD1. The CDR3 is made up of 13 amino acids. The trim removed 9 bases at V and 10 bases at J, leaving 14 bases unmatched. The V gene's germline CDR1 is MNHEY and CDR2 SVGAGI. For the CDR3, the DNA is TGTGCCAGTCACAGGGGAACGGGGATAGACTACACCTTC. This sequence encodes CASHRGTGIDYTF.

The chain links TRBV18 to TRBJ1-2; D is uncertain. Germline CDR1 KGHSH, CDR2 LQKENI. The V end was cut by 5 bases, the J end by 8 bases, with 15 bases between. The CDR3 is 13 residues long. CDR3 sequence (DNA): TGTGCCAGCTCATCCCCTGGACGGGAGGGCTACACCTTC. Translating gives CASSSPGREGYTF.

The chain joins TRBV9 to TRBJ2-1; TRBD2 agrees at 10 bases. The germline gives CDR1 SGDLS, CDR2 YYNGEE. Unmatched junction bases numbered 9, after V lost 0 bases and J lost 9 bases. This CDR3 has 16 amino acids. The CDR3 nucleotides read TGTGCCAGCAGCGTAGAAGCAGCGGGGGGGCGTAGTGAGCAGTTCTTC. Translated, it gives CASSVEAAGGRSEQFF.